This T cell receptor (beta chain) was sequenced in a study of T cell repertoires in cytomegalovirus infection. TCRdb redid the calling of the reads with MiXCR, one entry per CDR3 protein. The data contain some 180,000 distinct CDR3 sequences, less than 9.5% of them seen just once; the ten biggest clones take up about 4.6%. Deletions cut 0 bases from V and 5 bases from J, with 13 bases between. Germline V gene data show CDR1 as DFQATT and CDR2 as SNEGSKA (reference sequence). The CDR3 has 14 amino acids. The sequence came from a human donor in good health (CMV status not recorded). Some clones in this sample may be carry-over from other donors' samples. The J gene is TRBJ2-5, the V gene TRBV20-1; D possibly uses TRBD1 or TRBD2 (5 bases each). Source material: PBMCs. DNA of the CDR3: TGCAGTGCTAGAGAAGAGGGGAGAACCGAGACCCAGTACTTC. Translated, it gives CSAREEGRTETQYF.